The sequence of this TCR beta chain was determined in a study of OX40 agonist ivuxolimab in advanced cancers. Only in-frame clones appear in the TCRdb table, and some are missing; sequencing was by immunoSEQ multiplex PCR. Counted here are over 55,000 clones, about 89% occurring once; the ten biggest clones make up 1.5% to 2%. V was clipped by 3 bases and J by 4 bases, with 8 bases between them. This CDR3 spans 13 amino acids. Per the germline V gene, CDR1 is KGHSH and CDR2 is LQKENI. V gene TRBV18 combines with J gene TRBJ2-3; D is uncertain. The source is an adult with an advanced solid tumor such as melanoma, head and neck, liver or kidney cancer. The sequenced sample was CD4+ or CD8+ T cells sorted from blood, obtained in a trial of the OX40 agonist ivuxolimab. The CDR3, as DNA: TGTGCCAGCTCACCTTCGGCAGCAGATACGCAGTATTTT. Translated: CASSPSAADTQYF.